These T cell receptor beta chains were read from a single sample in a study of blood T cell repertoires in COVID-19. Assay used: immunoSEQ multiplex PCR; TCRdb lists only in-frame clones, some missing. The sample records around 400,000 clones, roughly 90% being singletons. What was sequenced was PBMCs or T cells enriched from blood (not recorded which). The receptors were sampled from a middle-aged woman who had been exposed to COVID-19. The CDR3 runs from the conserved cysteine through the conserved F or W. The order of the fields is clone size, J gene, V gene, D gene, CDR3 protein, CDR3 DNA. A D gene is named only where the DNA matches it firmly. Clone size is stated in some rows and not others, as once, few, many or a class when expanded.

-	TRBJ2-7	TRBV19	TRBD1	CASSTHGTAVSYEQYF	TGTGCCAGTAGTACCCATGGGACAGCCGTCTCCTACGAGCAGTACTTC
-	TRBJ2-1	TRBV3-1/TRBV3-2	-	CASSRNNEQFF	TGTGCCAGCAGCCGTAACAATGAGCAGTTCTTC
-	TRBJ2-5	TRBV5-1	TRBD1	CASSLGDRVVGQETQYF	TGCGCCAGCAGCTTGGGCGACAGGGTGGTTGGGCAAGAGACCCAGTACTTC
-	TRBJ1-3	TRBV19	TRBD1	CASSIWDRFYSGNTIYF	TGTGCCAGTAGTATTTGGGACAGATTTTACTCTGGAAACACCATATATTTT
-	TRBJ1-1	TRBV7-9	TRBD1	CASSPLGGQSTEAFF	TGTGCCAGCAGCCCACTAGGGGGACAGTCCACTGAAGCTTTCTTT
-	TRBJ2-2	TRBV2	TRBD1	CASRGTGAAGELFF	TGTGCCAGCAGGGGGACAGGCGCGGCCGGGGAGCTGTTTTTT
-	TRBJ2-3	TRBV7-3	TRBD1	CASSRRGGSTDTQYF	TGTGCCAGCAGTCGACGAGGGGGCAGCACAGATACGCAGTATTTT
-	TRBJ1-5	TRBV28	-	CASSLLTGLNQPQHF	TGTGCCAGCAGTTTATTAACGGGATTAAATCAGCCCCAGCATTTT
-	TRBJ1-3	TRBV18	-	CASSPVAAGNTIYF	TGTGCCAGCTCACCAGTGGCAGCTGGAAACACCATATATTTT
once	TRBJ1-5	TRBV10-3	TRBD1	CAISETGGTVYSNQPQHF	TGTGCCATCAGTGAGACTGGGGGGACAGTCTATAGCAATCAGCCCCAGCATTTT
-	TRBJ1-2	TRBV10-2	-	CASRSGTYGYTF	TGCGCCAGCAGATCAGGAACCTATGGCTACACCTTC
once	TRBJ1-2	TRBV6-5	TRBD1	CASSFEQGARGYTF	TGTGCCAGCAGTTTTGAACAGGGGGCGCGAGGCTACACCTTC
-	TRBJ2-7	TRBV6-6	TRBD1	CASSPGTGGDEQYF	TGTGCCAGCAGCCCCGGGACAGGGGGAGACGAGCAGTACTTC
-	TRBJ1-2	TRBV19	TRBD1	CASSIMTGPYGYTF	TGTGCCAGTAGTATTATGACAGGGCCCTATGGCTACACCTTC
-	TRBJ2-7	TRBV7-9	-	CASSSSRFDYEQYF	TGTGCCAGCAGCTCCTCGCGGTTCGACTACGAGCAGTACTTC
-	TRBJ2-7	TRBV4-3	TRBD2	CASSRGLAGNNEQYF	TGCGCCAGCAGCCGGGGACTAGCGGGAAACAACGAGCAGTACTTC
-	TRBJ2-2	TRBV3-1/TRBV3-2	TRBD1	CASSRYRTGSANTGELFF	TGTGCCAGCAGCCGATACAGGACAGGGAGCGCGAACACCGGGGAGCTGTTTTTT
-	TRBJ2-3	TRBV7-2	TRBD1	CASSRDREAKDTQYF	TGTGCCAGCAGCCGGGACAGGGAGGCGAAAGATACGCAGTATTTT
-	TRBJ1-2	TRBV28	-	CASSFRVYGYTF	TGTGCCAGCAGTTTCAGGGTTTATGGCTACACCTTC
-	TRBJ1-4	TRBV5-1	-	CASSLAGSEKLFF	TGCGCCAGCAGCTTGGCCGGGTCTGAAAAACTGTTTTTT
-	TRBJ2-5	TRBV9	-	CASSGDLLKETQYF	TGTGCCAGCAGCGGAGACCTACTAAAAGAGACCCAGTACTTC
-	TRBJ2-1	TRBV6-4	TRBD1	CASSTTGTANEQFF	TGTGCCAGCAGTACTACCGGGACAGCCAATGAGCAGTTCTTC
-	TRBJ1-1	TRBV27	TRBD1	CASSMSTGEFNTEAFF	TGTGCCAGCTCTATGTCGACAGGGGAGTTTAACACTGAAGCTTTCTTT
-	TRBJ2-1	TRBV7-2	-	CASSLAQGHYNEQFF	TGTGCCAGCAGCTTAGCTCAGGGCCACTACAATGAGCAGTTCTTC
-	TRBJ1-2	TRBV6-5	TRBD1	CAVTQGEYGYTF	TGTGCCGTAACCCAGGGGGAATACGGCTACACCTTC